What follows are 24 T cell receptor beta chains derived from one specimen sequenced in a study of blood T cells in healthy people across ages. The use of a sample-barcoded 5' primer and a J-beta primer mix characterized a second PCR of about 7 to 12 cycles. TCRdb reprocessed the 5' RACE reads via MiXCR and lists one record per CDR3 protein. Here the sample spans 850,000 to 950,000 distinct CDR3 sequences, 29% being singletons. Sample: blood. The source is a woman of 80 years or more in good health.

This clonotype occurred a few times. This chain uses TRBV11-3 with TRBJ2-7, with 7 bases fitting TRBD1. The length of the CDR3 is 15 residues. Trimming at V came to 5 bases and at J to 1 base, leaving 8 bases not matched to a gene. In germline, CDR1 is SGHNT, CDR2 YENEEA. The CDR3, as DNA: TGTGCCAGCAGCCCCAGTACGACAGGGTCCTACGAGCAGTACTTC. Translated: CASSPSTTGSYEQYF.

This clonotype was seen a handful of times. The V gene is TRBV20-1, the J gene TRBJ1-3, with 8 bases that match TRBD1. V lost 5 bases, J lost 2 bases, and 14 bases stayed unmatched. The CDR3 length is 17 residues. Germline assignment: CDR1 DFQATT and CDR2 SNEGSKA (reference sequence). The CDR3 spells CSAGGQGERTPGNTIYF. CDR3 DNA sequence: TGCAGTGCTGGTGGACAGGGAGAACGAACGCCTGGAAACACCATATATTTT.

The sample holds one count of this clonotype. V is TRBV7-2 and J is TRBJ1-2, with D perhaps matching TRBD1 (6 bases). V was shortened by 7 bases and J by 3 bases, with 12 bases between the two germline ends. This CDR3 is built from 13 residues. Germline V gene lookup returns CDR1 SGHTA and CDR2 FQGNSA. CDR3 DNA: TGTGCCAGCAAGGTATACAGGGACTATGGCTACACCTTC. Its translation: CASKVYRDYGYTF.

The V and J genes are TRBV12-3 or TRBV12-4 and TRBJ2-1, with TRBD2 identical over 10 bases. CDR3 length equals 13 residues. V shed 5 bases, J shed 12 bases, and the junction held 7 bases outside the gene matches. Written as DNA, the CDR3 is TGTGCCAGCAGTCCCCTTAGCGGGAGGTTGCAGTTCTTC. It encodes CASSPLSGRLQFF.

This clonotype appeared a few times. The chain couples TRBV19 to TRBJ2-1; 9 bases match TRBD2. The CDR3 covers 16 residues. Per the germline V gene, CDR1 is LNHDA and CDR2 is SQIVND (reference sequence). The V segment lost 2 bases and the J segment 4 bases; nucleotides outside the gene matches: 6. CDR3 in amino acids: CASSISQRGAYNEQFF. DNA of the CDR3: TGTGCCAGTAGTATATCCCAGCGGGGGGCGTACAATGAGCAGTTCTTC.

The chain couples TRBV21-1 to TRBJ1-1; TRBD1, as called in the table, went unchecked against the DNA. TRBV21-1 is reported as a pseudogene. The CDR3 covers 16 residues. The CDR3 DNA reads as TGTGCCAGCAGCAAGTCAGGGGGCTACCTGAACACTGAAGCTTTCTTT. Encoded protein: CASSKSGGYLNTEAFF.

The rearrangement links TRBV2 to TRBJ2-1; D call uncertain. The J call may be wrong; the DNA end is better matched by TRBJ2-7. Germline V gives CDR1 SNHLY, CDR2 FYNNEI. The CDR3 has 15 residues. CDR3 sequence: CASSETASSYNEQYF. In DNA, the CDR3 is TGTGCCAGCAGTGAAACGGCGAGCTCCTACAATGAGCAGTACTTC.

The rearrangement joins TRBV24-1 to TRBJ2-1; 8 nucleotides match TRBD1. The V segment lost 5 bases and the J segment 6 bases; nucleotides outside the gene matches: 5. CDR1 is KGHDR, CDR2 SFDVKD, per germline. The CDR3 contains 14 residues. CDR3 amino acids: CATSVQDRVNEQFF. In DNA form, the CDR3 reads TGTGCCACCAGTGTCCAGGACAGGGTCAATGAGCAGTTCTTC.

The genes are TRBV10-3 and TRBJ2-7; D is uncertain. Trimming removed 4 bases from V and 3 bases from J, with 13 bases in between. The germline gives CDR1 ENHRY, CDR2 SYGVKD. The CDR3 loop spans 14 amino acids. CDR3 DNA sequence: TGTGCCATCAGTGGGACCTTGGGAAGCTACGAGCAGTACTTC. The encoded protein is CAISGTLGSYEQYF.

This clonotype was counted many times. This chain uses TRBV7-2 with TRBJ1-2; D might be TRBD1 (5 bases). V gave up 5 bases and J gave up 4 bases, with 14 bases separating them. Germline CDR1 and CDR2: SGHTA and FQGNSA. The CDR3 totals 14 residues. CDR3 residues: CASSEPGPIYGYTF. Here the CDR3 DNA reads TGTGCCAGCAGCGAGCCGGGACCCATCTATGGCTACACCTTC.

This clonotype has a count of ten or more. The chain carries TRBV20-1 and TRBJ1-2; D remains unclear. The CDR3 is made up of 14 amino acids. V gave up 0 bases and J gave up 5 bases, with 13 bases separating them. Germline CDR1 and CDR2: DFQATT and SNEGSKA (reference sequence). The CDR3 is CSARDIETAYGYTF. In DNA, the CDR3 is TGCAGTGCTAGAGATATAGAAACAGCGTATGGCTACACCTTC.

For this clonotype: A much larger clone lies one base from this, so it may be a read error. The CDR3 is CAIRGSGGGNIQYF. CDR3 in DNA: TGTGCCATCAGGGGAAGCGGGGGGGGAAACATTCAGTACTTC. The rearrangement joins TRBV10-3 to TRBJ2-4, with 10 bases lining up with TRBD2. V trimming: 6 bases; J trimming: 6 bases; junction bases outside the gene matches: 5. This CDR3 has 14 residues. Germline values: CDR1 ENHRY, CDR2 SYGVKD.

There are many counts of this clonotype. The chain couples TRBV11-3 to TRBJ2-1, with 7 bases fitting TRBD2. Losses at the gene ends were 4 bases for V and 8 bases for J; bases not matched to a gene: 8. The CDR3 length is 14 residues. The germline gives CDR1 SGHNT, CDR2 YENEEA. CDR3 DNA sequence: TGTGCCAGCAGCTCGGGGGGAGGGAGGGATGAGCAGTTCTTC. Its protein product is CASSSGGGRDEQFF.

The chain's CDR3 is CASKGGVLNTEAFF. The CDR3 DNA follows: TGTGCCAGCAAAGGGGGGGTGTTAAACACTGAAGCTTTCTTT. The genes are TRBV11-2 and TRBJ1-1, with D perhaps matching TRBD1 (6 bases). This CDR3 spans 14 amino acids. V lost 7 bases and J lost 2, with 14 bases in between. Germline V gene sequence: CDR1 SGHAT, CDR2 FQNNGV.

About this clonotype itself: The junction differs from germline at one of its ends, possibly a read error. In nucleotides, the CDR3 is TGCAGTGCGAGAGATCGTGTGGGCGGTGAAGCTTTCTTT. Translating it yields CSARDRVGGEAFF. The chain links TRBV20-1 to TRBJ1-1; no clear D gene. The length of the CDR3 is 13 residues. CDR1 DFQATT and CDR2 SNEGSKA come from the germline V gene (reference sequence).

The V and J genes are TRBV12-3 or TRBV12-4 and TRBJ1-2; D gene unclear. The CDR3 totals 15 residues. Trimming took off 4 bases at V and 2 bases at J, with 14 bases between the two ends. CDR3 amino acids: CASSSQPTRNYGYTF. The CDR3, as DNA: TGTGCCAGCAGTTCCCAACCGACCCGAAACTATGGCTACACCTTC.

This clonotype was found a few times. The chain employs TRBV5-1 and TRBJ2-1, with D perhaps matching TRBD1 (6 bases). CDR1 is SGHRS, CDR2 YFSETQ, per germline. This CDR3 has 14 amino acids. V lost 0 bases to trimming and J lost 7 bases, with 11 bases between them. The DNA of the CDR3 is TGCGCCAGCAGCTTGGTTCCAACAGGGAATGAGCAGTTCTTC. Protein product: CASSLVPTGNEQFF. The whole variable domain, remainder taken from reference TRBV5-1 and TRBJ2-1, is KAGVTQTPRYLIKTRGQQVTLSCSPISGHRSVSWYQQTPGQGLQFLFEYFSETQRNKGNFPGRFSGRQFSNSRSEMNVSTLELGDSALYLCASSLVPTGNEQFFGPGTRLTVL.

To note about this clonotype: With a much larger clone just one base away, this may be a read error. The V call is TRBV20-1, the J call TRBJ1-2; D is possibly TRBD1 (5 bases). The CDR3 runs 15 residues. CDR1 and CDR2 from the germline V gene are DFQATT and SNEGSKA (reference sequence). The CDR3 sequence: CSARGGGSQYVGFTF. CDR3 nucleotides: TGCAGTGCTAGGGGGGGTGGCAGTCAATACGTCGGCTTCACCTTC.

In its sample, this clonotype was seen many times. The chain is built from TRBV7-2 and TRBJ2-1; TRBD1 aligns across 7 bases. V lost 1 base, J lost 10 bases, and 10 bases stayed unmatched. Germline V CDR1 and CDR2: SGHTA, FQGNSA. CDR3 length: 15 amino acids. CDR3: CASSLEGDRQGEQFF. The CDR3 DNA follows: TGTGCCAGCAGCTTAGAGGGGGACCGACAGGGCGAGCAGTTCTTC.

This clonotype was seen ten or more times. The chain employs TRBV20-1 and TRBJ2-5, with 12 bases fitting TRBD2. With V trimmed by 3 bases and J by 5 bases, 7 bases remained unmatched. The CDR3 has 15 residues. CDR1 and CDR2 from the germline V gene are DFQATT and SNEGSKA (reference sequence). This CDR3 is CSARDSSGGEETQYF. DNA of the CDR3: TGCAGTGCTAGGGACTCTAGCGGGGGGGAGGAGACCCAGTACTTC.

This sequence joins TRBV3-1 and TRBJ2-3; no firm D call. The CDR3 length is 14 residues. Trimming left V 0 bases short and J 9 bases short, with 13 bases between. Germline lookup yields CDR1 LGHDT and CDR2 YNNKEL (reference sequence). The CDR3 protein is CASSQDPALGTQYF. CDR3 in DNA: TGTGCCAGCAGCCAAGATCCGGCCTTAGGGACGCAGTATTTT.

This rearrangement joins TRBV20-1 to TRBJ1-1; a weak D match, TRBD1 (6 bases). V lost 1 base, J lost 4 bases, and 13 bases lay in between. The germline V gene has CDR1 DFQATT and CDR2 SNEGSKA (reference sequence). The CDR3 totals 14 residues. The CDR3: CSARGDKSGTEAFF. As DNA, the CDR3 is TGCAGTGCTAGAGGGGACAAGTCGGGCACTGAAGCTTTCTTT.

This clonotype has a handful of counts. CDR3 loop: CASSLSGGSDSPLHF. In DNA form, the CDR3 reads TGTGCCAGCAGCTTATCAGGGGGCTCTGATTCACCCCTCCACTTT. This chain joins TRBV7-2 and TRBJ1-6; 8 bases match TRBD1. The CDR3 covers 15 residues. Germline CDR1 SGHTA, CDR2 FQGNSA. The ends lost 2 bases at V and 8 bases at J; junction bases unmatched: 5.

Concerning this clonotype itself: A much larger clone lies one base from this, so it may be a read error. The V and J genes are TRBV21-1 and TRBJ2-7; the table's D call, TRBD2, was not checked against the DNA. TRBV21-1 is shown as a pseudogene. The CDR3 has 14 amino acids. The CDR3 DNA follows: TGTGCCAGCAGCAAACCCCGGAGGGCGGATGAGCAGTACTTC. This sequence encodes CASSKPRRADEQYF.